This T cell receptor beta chain was sequenced for a study of post-analysis software for immune sequencing data. J lost 13 bases, V lost 4 bases, and 18 bases had no gene match. Germline CDR1 and CDR2: SEHNR and FQNEAQ (reference sequence). The CDR3 has 16 amino acids. Incorporated into the TCR beta cDNA libraries were unique molecular identifiers, which served to reduce PCR and sequencing biases. Each CDR3 protein is one row after TCRdb ran MiXCR on the PCR reads. The profile covers 750,000 to 900,000 distinct CDR3 sequences, with just over 45% appearing a single time and over 4.5% taken by the ten largest. Comments on this clonotype: The target antigen is unknown.

Study-level points and caveats: Compared against controls, patients with multiple sclerosis displayed significantly lower normalized Chao1 diversity. With TRBV5-6, TRBV5-1 and TRBV20-1 included, a handful of TRBV segments were more frequent in patients than in controls.

This clonotype originated in a girl under 18 with multiple sclerosis. The V call is TRBV7-9, the J call TRBJ2-4; 8 positions agree with TRBD2. The sample taken for sequencing was blood. CDR3 nucleotide sequence: TGTGCCAGCAGCTCCCGAGAAGGAGCGGGAGTGAGAGAGCAGTACTTC. Residues: CASSSREGAGVREQYF. Full variable domain (missing parts from reference TRBV7-9 and TRBJ2-4): DTGVSQNPRHKITKRGQNVTFRCDPISEHNRLYWYRQTLGQGPEFLTYFQNEAQLEKSRLLSDRFSAERPKGSFSTLEIQRTEQGDSAMYLCASSSREGAGVREQYFGAGTRLSVL.